Here is one TCR beta chain with its context. The antigen is unknown. This record comes from a study of cytomegalovirus exposure and HLA in healthy donors. The CDR3 consists of 16 residues. The germline V and J ends were trimmed by 3 bases and 2 bases, with 14 bases remaining between them. CDR1 is KGHSH and CDR2 is LQKENI in the germline V gene. Nominally healthy donors provided the samples, though records likely missed some immune exposures. Study observations and caveats: Clonal expansion, a later analysis showed, was greater in HLA-associated TCR beta chains than in equally common others. Reportedly, HLA-A and HLA-B alleles of most subjects were accurately predicted from TCR beta.

The primer mix had 60 Vbeta and 13 Jbeta primers. TCRdb's table, derived via immunoSEQ multiplex PCR, lists solely in-frame clones and lacks some. The sample gives about 98,000 clones, about 81% of which show up once; approximately 1.4% is in the top ten. The sample consisted of PBMCs. This rearrangement joins TRBV18 to TRBJ1-3; TRBD1 is a possible D gene (6 bases). This clonotype originated in a man in his forties in good health and CMV-seronegative. This CDR3 is CASSPQTRTAGNTIYF. In nucleotides, the CDR3 is TGTGCCAGCTCACCCCAAACTAGGACAGCTGGAAACACCATATATTTT. Full variable domain (remainder filled in from reference TRBV18 and TRBJ1-3): NAGVMQNPRHLVRRRGQEARLRCSPMKGHSHVYWYRQLPEEGLKFMVYLQKENIIDESGMPKERFSAEFPKEGPSILRIQQVVRGDSAAYFCASSPQTRTAGNTIYFGEGSWLTVV.